Each of the 22 T cell receptor beta chains below was sequenced from the same sample in a study of blood T cell repertoires in COVID-19. Repertoires were generated with immunoSEQ multiplex PCR, while TCRdb's copy carries only in-frame clones and drops some. The sample comprises about 240,000 clones, roughly 88% of which are singletons, and 9% to 15% rests with the top ten. The sample was peripheral blood. The receptor source for this set is a man older than 75 with acute or convalescent COVID-19.

V usage is TRBV7-8 and J usage is TRBJ2-1; D is possibly TRBD2 (6 bases). The germline gives CDR1 SGHVS, CDR2 FQNEAQ. V shed 1 base and J shed 1 base, with 17 bases lying between them. The CDR3 totals 18 residues. The CDR3 nucleotides are TGTGCCAGCAGCTTAGGGTGGCGCGGGACGGCATCCTACAATGAGCAGTTCTTC. This codes for CASSLGWRGTASYNEQFF. Complete variable domain (other parts from reference TRBV7-8 and TRBJ2-1): GAGVSQSPRYKVAKRGQDVALRCDPISGHVSLFWYQQALGQGPEFLTYFQNEAQLDKSGLPSDRFFAERPEGSVSTLKIQRTQQEDSAVYLCASSLGWRGTASYNEQFFGPGTRLTVL.

The J gene is TRBJ2-7, the V gene TRBV2; 9 positions match TRBD1. Germline V CDR1 and CDR2: SNHLY, FYNNEI. The J segment lost 6 bases and the V segment lost 6 bases, leaving 9 bases of the junction unmatched. The CDR3 sequence is 14 residues long. The CDR3 sequence: CASSSGTGSREQYF. In nucleotides, the CDR3 is TGTGCCAGCAGCTCCGGGACAGGGTCCCGCGAGCAGTACTTC.

This chain uses TRBV10-3 with TRBJ1-2; 10 nucleotides agree with TRBD1. Germline CDR1 reads ENHRY; CDR2 reads SYGVKD. J lost 8 bases, V lost 5 bases, and 5 bases had no gene match. The CDR3 is 13 amino acids. The CDR3 DNA sequence: TGTGCCATCAGTCTTGGACAGGGGGAAGGCTACACCTTC. Amino acids: CAISLGQGEGYTF.

This clone appeared a single time. This chain connects TRBV4-3 to TRBJ1-5; D is unclear. The CDR3 consists of 17 residues. The V gene lost 4 bases and the J gene lost 0 bases, with 16 bases spanning the gap. Germline loops: CDR1 LGHNA, CDR2 YSLEER. The CDR3 is CASSPSARRGSNQPQHF. The DNA for the CDR3 is TGCGCCAGCAGCCCAAGTGCCAGGCGGGGTAGCAATCAGCCCCAGCATTTT.

The rearrangement joins TRBV19 to TRBJ1-2; TRBD1 might be the D (5 bases). V was cut by 3 bases and J by 0 bases, with 14 bases left in between. From germline, CDR1 is LNHDA and CDR2 SQIVND (reference sequence). The CDR3 is 16 amino acids. CDR3 amino acids: CASSIPGLPANYGYTF. The CDR3, as DNA: TGTGCCAGTAGTATTCCGGGACTGCCAGCTAACTATGGCTACACCTTC.

Here the CDR3 reads CASSITGGTSYEQYF. The DNA of the CDR3 is TGTGCCAGCAGCATCACAGGGGGCACGTCCTACGAGCAGTACTTC. The chain uses TRBV21-1 and TRBJ2-7; the D call TRBD1 from the table was never checked on the DNA. TRBV21-1 is an annotated pseudogene. The CDR3 extends over 15 amino acids.

The chain uses TRBV11-1 and TRBJ2-1, with TRBD2 as a possible D gene (5 bases). The V end was cut by 9 bases, the J end by 2 bases, with 14 bases between. The length of the CDR3 is 14 residues. Germline CDR1 SGHAT, CDR2 FQDESV (reference sequence). The CDR3 coding sequence is TGTGCCAGTGGCCGGGAAAAGACCTACAATGAGCAGTTCTTC. Its protein is CASGREKTYNEQFF.

The sample holds one count of this clone. CDR3 in amino acids: CASSPRQGTYNEQFF. In DNA, the CDR3 is TGTGCCAGCTCACCCAGACAGGGCACCTACAATGAGCAGTTCTTC. The chain recombines TRBV18 with TRBJ2-1; 7 bases fit TRBD1. The CDR3 runs 15 residues. Germline V CDR1 and CDR2: KGHSH, LQKENI. Trimming cost V 3 bases and J 2 bases; bases outside gene matches: 4. The complete variable domain, with remaining parts taken from reference TRBV18 and TRBJ2-1, reads NAGVMQNPRHLVRRRGQEARLRCSPMKGHSHVYWYRQLPEEGLKFMVYLQKENIIDESGMPKERFSAEFPKEGPSILRIQQVVRGDSAAYFCASSPRQGTYNEQFFGPGTRLTVL.

The rearrangement links TRBV2 to TRBJ1-2; 7 bases are shared with TRBD1. J was trimmed by 8 bases and V by 6 bases; bases with no gene match: 15. The CDR3 totals 15 residues. From germline, CDR1 is SNHLY and CDR2 FYNNEI. CDR3 loop: CASRRELDRSGGYTF. The CDR3 nucleotides are TGTGCCAGCAGGCGAGAACTGGACAGGTCCGGGGGCTACACCTTC. The variable domain in full, completed from reference TRBV2 and TRBJ1-2, reads EPEVTQTPSHQVTQMGQEVILRCVPISNHLYFYWYRQILGQKVEFLVSFYNNEISEKSEIFDDQFSVERPDGSNFTLKIRSTKLEDSAMYFCASRRELDRSGGYTFGSGTRLTVV.

V is TRBV12-5 and J is TRBJ1-2; 8 nucleotides match TRBD1. In germline, CDR1 is LGHNT, CDR2 FRNRAP. The CDR3 has 14 residues. Trimming removed 3 bases from V and 7 bases from J; junction bases left unmatched: 7. The chain's CDR3 is CASGFQGAPSGYTF. In nucleotides, the CDR3 is TGTGCTAGTGGTTTTCAGGGGGCGCCGAGTGGCTACACCTTC.

The chain has TRBV11-2 and TRBJ2-7; 9 bases fit TRBD1. CDR3 size: 14 residues. Losses at the gene ends were 4 bases for V and 3 bases for J; bases not matched to a gene: 4. Germline V gene sequence: CDR1 SGHAT, CDR2 FQNNGV. The chain's CDR3 is CASSSGTGFYEQYF. The DNA for the CDR3 is TGTGCCAGCAGCTCCGGGACAGGGTTCTACGAGCAGTACTTC.

The chain combines TRBV19 with TRBJ2-5; 8 nucleotides line up with TRBD2. Germline V lookup: CDR1 LNHDA, CDR2 SQIVND (reference sequence). The J segment lost 5 bases and the V segment lost 9 bases, leaving 8 bases of the junction unmatched. CDR3 length: 13 amino acids. CDR3 region: CASRRSGGETQYF. The DNA of the CDR3 is TGTGCCAGCCGCCGGTCGGGGGGGGAGACCCAGTACTTC.

In this sample, this clone turned up a few times. The V and J genes are TRBV27 and TRBJ1-4, with D possibly being TRBD1 (5 bases). V lost 3 bases and J lost 1, with 12 bases in between. The germline V gene has CDR1 MNHEY and CDR2 SMNVEV (reference sequence). The CDR3 consists of 16 residues. CDR3: CASSFSGGGTNEKLFF. CDR3 nucleotides: TGTGCCAGCAGTTTTAGCGGGGGGGGAACTAATGAAAAACTGTTTTTT.

J is TRBJ1-5 and V is TRBV18; D unclear. V lost 6 bases, J lost 0 bases, and 9 bases lay in between. Germline V gene lookup returns CDR1 KGHSH and CDR2 LQKENI. The length of the CDR3 is 14 residues. CDR3 DNA sequence: TGTGCCAGCTCTCCTCAGTATAGCAATCAGCCCCAGCATTTT. It is translated as CASSPQYSNQPQHF.

This clone was detected only a few times. The chain joins TRBV18 to TRBJ1-3; D is unclear. Germline values: CDR1 KGHSH, CDR2 LQKENI. Trimming left V 3 bases short and J 2 bases short, with 14 bases between. The CDR3 contains 16 residues. CDR3 amino acids: CASSPLGSSPGNTIYF. The DNA for the CDR3 is TGTGCCAGCTCACCCCTCGGTTCATCCCCTGGAAACACCATATATTTT.

The V call is TRBV4-2, the J call TRBJ1-5; possibly TRBD1 for D (6 bases). V shed 0 bases and J shed 2 bases, with 8 bases lying between them. Per germline, CDR1 LGHNA and CDR2 YNFKEQ. CDR3 length: 15 amino acids. This CDR3 is CASSQDAGGNQPQHF. In DNA form, the CDR3 reads TGTGCCAGCAGCCAAGATGCAGGGGGCAATCAGCCCCAGCATTTT.

V and J are TRBV19 and TRBJ1-2; TRBD1 matches 8 bases. The CDR3 consists of 15 residues. Germline CDR1 reads LNHDA; CDR2 reads SQIVND (reference sequence). Trimming cost V 5 bases and J 7 bases; bases outside gene matches: 12. CDR3: CASSPPGQENGGYTF. In nucleotides, the CDR3 is TGTGCCAGTAGTCCCCCGGGACAGGAAAACGGTGGCTACACCTTC. The full variable domain, its missing parts supplied by reference TRBV19 and TRBJ1-2, is DGGITQSPKYLFRKEGQNVTLSCEQNLNHDAMYWYRQDPGQGLRLIYYSQIVNDFQKGDIAEGYSVSREKKESFPLTVTSAQKNPTAFYLCASSPPGQENGGYTFGSGTRLTVV.

The chain couples TRBV3-1 (or the pseudogene TRBV3-2) to TRBJ1-1, with D perhaps TRBD1 (5 bases). CDR1 is LGHDT, CDR2 YNNKEL, per germline (reference sequence). Trimming took off 4 bases at V and 2 bases at J, with 17 bases between the two ends. This CDR3 comprises 16 residues. This chain's CDR3 is CASSPNGRDFNTEAFF. CDR3 nucleotides: TGTGCCAGCAGCCCGAACGGGAGGGACTTCAACACTGAAGCTTTCTTT.

The J gene is TRBJ1-1, the V gene TRBV6-6; 9 nucleotides line up with TRBD1. The germline V gene has CDR1 MNHNY and CDR2 SVGAGI (reference sequence). The CDR3 consists of 16 residues. V trimming: 5 bases; J trimming: 5 bases; junction bases outside the gene matches: 12. This chain's CDR3 is CASSHDRTGAETEAFF. Written as DNA, the CDR3 is TGTGCCAGCAGTCACGATCGGACAGGGGCCGAAACTGAAGCTTTCTTT.

This clone turned up a few times. The chain uses TRBV3-1 (or the pseudogene TRBV3-2) and TRBJ1-2, with D unresolved. V was cut by 4 bases and J by 7 bases, with 10 bases left in between. This CDR3 is 12 amino acids long. CDR1 LGHDT and CDR2 YNNKEL come from the germline V gene (reference sequence). CDR3 in amino acids: CASSRGKSGYTF. The CDR3 nucleotides read TGTGCCAGCAGCCGAGGGAAGTCTGGCTACACCTTC.

This chain connects TRBV5-1 to TRBJ1-1, with 7 bases matching TRBD1. This CDR3 spans 14 amino acids. CDR1 SGHRS and CDR2 YFSETQ come from the germline V gene. The J segment lost 7 bases and the V segment lost 1 base, leaving 7 bases of the junction unmatched. The CDR3 DNA reads as TGCGCCAGCAGCTTGAACAGGGGAGTAGGTGAAGCTTTCTTT. It codes for CASSLNRGVGEAFF.

The chain combines TRBV6-5 with TRBJ2-1, with 14 bases lining up with TRBD2. Germline lookup yields CDR1 MNHEY and CDR2 SVGAGI. The CDR3 is made up of 15 amino acids. Trimming took 3 bases from V and 10 from J; bases not matched to a gene: 5. CDR3 nucleotides: TGTGCCAGCAGTTATGGGACTAGCGGGAGCAGAGAGCAGTTCTTC. Protein product: CASSYGTSGSREQFF.